A single sample gave rise to the 14 T cell receptor beta chains below, sequenced in a study of blood T cell repertoires in COVID-19. Clones were sequenced by immunoSEQ multiplex PCR, and TCRdb holds only the in-frame ones, with some missing. The sample lists 110,000 to 150,000 clones; roughly 84% were seen once. Specimen: peripheral blood. All receptors derive from a man aged 60 to 69 with active or convalescent COVID-19.

The J gene is TRBJ1-5, the V gene TRBV18; D remains unclear. The CDR3 is 13 amino acids. V lost 6 bases to trimming and J lost 5 bases, with 11 bases between them. CDR1 is KGHSH, CDR2 LQKENI, per germline. This CDR3 reads CASSDSLDQPQHF. CDR3 nucleotides: TGTGCCAGCTCGGACTCCTTGGATCAGCCCCAGCATTTT.

V and J are TRBV5-6 and TRBJ2-7; tentative D call: TRBD2 (5 bases). Germline-derived CDR1 and CDR2 are SGHDT and YYEEEE. The CDR3 consists of 16 residues. Trimming stripped 1 base from V and 6 bases from J, with 20 bases between. The CDR3 DNA is TGTGCCAGCAGCTTGATTGGAGGCGGATCTGGGCGCGAGCAGTACGTC. Translating gives CASSLIGGGSGREQYV.

This chain links TRBV5-4 with TRBJ2-7, with 7 bases aligning to TRBD2. J gave up 6 bases and V 7 bases, and 10 bases lay outside the gene matches. The length of the CDR3 is 13 residues. CDR1 and CDR2 (germline): SGHNT, YYREEE (reference sequence). For the CDR3, the DNA is TGTGCCAGCCGGGGGGACGCGGTGGGCGAGCAGTACGTC. Translated, it gives CASRGDAVGEQYV.

Details on this clone: Germline is not matched at one junction end, which may reflect a read error. The V call is TRBV5-1, the J call TRBJ1-1; 8 bases are a match to TRBD1. The CDR3 length is 17 residues. Germline V lookup: CDR1 SGHRS, CDR2 YFSETQ. Here the CDR3 DNA reads TGCGCCAGCCGCTTCCCCTCGACAGGGGCCCCGTTCACTGAAGCTTTCTTT. The encoded protein is CASRFPSTGAPFTEAFF.

This clone was found a few times. This CDR3 reads CASSSGGSGANVLTF. The CDR3 bases are TGTGCCAGCAGTTCAGGGGGCTCTGGGGCCAACGTCCTGACTTTC. The rearrangement links TRBV28 to TRBJ2-6, with 7 bases matching TRBD1. The J segment lost 0 bases and the V segment lost 4 bases, leaving 0 bases of the junction unmatched. Germline CDR1 reads MDHEN; CDR2 reads SYDVKM. The CDR3 has 15 residues. The whole variable domain, filled in from reference TRBV28 and TRBJ2-6, reads DVKVTQSSRYLVKRTGEKVFLECVQDMDHENMFWYRQDPGLGLRLIYFSYDVKMKEKGDIPEGYSVSREKKERFSLILESASTNQTSMYLCASSSGGSGANVLTFGAGSRLTVL.

The J gene is TRBJ2-7, the V gene TRBV4-1, with 8 bases lining up with TRBD2. The V and J ends lost 2 bases and 0 bases, in that order; junction bases with no gene match: 9. This CDR3 comprises 17 residues. The germline V gene has CDR1 MGHRA and CDR2 YSYEKL. Here the CDR3 reads CASSQTREGLLSYEQYF. CDR3 sequence (DNA): TGCGCCAGCAGCCAAACCCGGGAGGGGCTACTCTCCTACGAGCAGTACTTC.

The CDR3 region is CASSQDSRGDYNEQFF. CDR3 DNA: TGCGCCAGCAGCCAAGATTCCCGGGGAGACTACAATGAGCAGTTCTTC. This chain uses TRBV4-1 with TRBJ2-1, with D tentatively TRBD2 (5 bases). Between the trimmed V and J ends, which lost 0 bases and 3 bases, there was a span of 12 bases. This CDR3 spans 16 amino acids. Germline CDR1 and CDR2: MGHRA and YSYEKL.

The chain combines TRBV20-1 with TRBJ1-2; TRBD1 aligns across 7 bases. This CDR3 is built from 13 residues. Germline lookup yields CDR1 DFQATT and CDR2 SNEGSKA (reference sequence). The trim removed 3 bases at V and 6 bases at J, leaving 7 bases unmatched. This CDR3 reads CSASETGSNGYTF. CDR3 bases: TGCAGTGCTAGTGAGACAGGGTCTAATGGCTACACCTTC.

V usage is TRBV6-2 or TRBV6-3 and J usage is TRBJ2-1, with TRBD2 identical over 8 bases. V trimming: 0 bases; J trimming: 0 bases; junction bases outside the gene matches: 7. The CDR3 has 18 residues. Germline V gene lookup returns CDR1 MNHEY and CDR2 SVGEGT. The CDR3: CASSYSLAATFSYNEQFF. Written as DNA, the CDR3 is TGTGCCAGCAGTTACTCACTAGCGGCCACCTTCTCCTACAATGAGCAGTTCTTC.

The gene calls are TRBV30 and TRBJ1-1; no clear D. The germline CDR1 and CDR2 sequences are GTSNPN and SVGIG (reference sequence). V was pared by 2 bases and J by 2 bases, with 12 bases between. The CDR3 length is 14 residues. CDR3 nucleotides: TGTGCCTGGAGTTCATGGGAGGGAAACACTGAAGCTTTCTTT. Amino acids: CAWSSWEGNTEAFF.

This chain joins TRBV18 and TRBJ1-2; D perhaps matches TRBD1 (5 bases). The length of the CDR3 is 13 residues. The V and J ends lost 4 bases and 2 bases respectively, with 8 bases between them. The germline V gene encodes CDR1 KGHSH and CDR2 LQKENI. CDR3 protein: CASSQDKNYGYTF. The CDR3, as DNA: TGTGCCAGCTCACAGGACAAAAACTATGGCTACACCTTC.

The J gene is TRBJ1-5, the V gene TRBV7-2; no clear D gene. Germline CDR1 reads SGHTA; CDR2 reads FQGNSA. The length of the CDR3 is 16 residues. Trimming stripped 5 bases from V and 1 base from J, with 15 bases between. As DNA, the CDR3 is TGTGCCAGCAGCCCCCAGAGAGGGTTGAGCAATCAGCCCCAGCATTTT. Its protein product is CASSPQRGLSNQPQHF. Looking up the rest from reference TRBV7-2 and TRBJ1-5 gives the full variable domain: GAGVSQSPSNKVTEKGKDVELRCDPISGHTALYWYRQSLGQGLEFLIYFQGNSAPDKSGLPSDRFSAERTGGSVSTLTIQRTQQEDSAVYLCASSPQRGLSNQPQHFGDGTRLSIL.

The V gene is TRBV7-8, the J gene TRBJ2-7, with D possibly being TRBD1 or TRBD2 (6 bases each). Trimming stripped 5 bases from V and 0 bases from J, with 17 bases between. Germline lookup yields CDR1 SGHVS and CDR2 FQNEAQ. The CDR3 consists of 16 residues. Here the CDR3 DNA reads TGTGCCAGCAGCGGAGGGGGGAGGTGGAGCTCCTACGAGCAGTACGTC. Translated: CASSGGGRWSSYEQYV.

J is TRBJ1-5 and V is TRBV24-1; a possible D gene is TRBD1 (5 bases). V gave up 4 bases and J gave up 0 bases, with 21 bases separating them. The CDR3 spans 19 residues. Germline V gene lookup returns CDR1 KGHDR and CDR2 SFDVKD. The CDR3 loop reads CATSDGGTRESYSNQPQHF. For the CDR3, the DNA is TGTGCCACCAGTGACGGCGGGACCCGCGAGTCATATAGCAATCAGCCCCAGCATTTT.